What follows are 19 T cell receptor beta chains derived from one specimen sequenced in a study of blood T cells in healthy people across ages. The second PCR ran about 6 to 12 cycles with a sample-barcoded 5' primer and J-beta primers. TCRdb passed the 5' RACE reads through MiXCR, listing each CDR3 protein once. The data contain fewer than 1.5 million distinct CDR3 sequences, 40% to 50% of them singletons. Sequenced sample: blood. Every receptor here comes from a woman aged 18-29 years in good health.

Notes on this clonotype: A read error may produce the germline difference seen at one junction end. The chain links TRBV9 to TRBJ2-7; D is possibly TRBD2 (6 bases). The CDR3 extends over 14 amino acids. Per the germline V gene, CDR1 is SGDLS and CDR2 is YYNGEE. The CDR3 loop reads CAGSVGSGAYEQYF. In DNA, the CDR3 is TGTGCCGGCAGCGTAGGGTCGGGGGCCTACGAGCAGTACTTC.

The chain carries TRBV9 and TRBJ1-2, with D unresolved. The V gene lost 0 bases and the J gene lost 8 bases, with 11 bases spanning the gap. Germline values: CDR1 SGDLS, CDR2 YYNGEE. The CDR3 totals 13 residues. CDR3 nucleotides: TGTGCCAGCAGCGTAGGACTGAGGAGCGGCTACACCTTC. This translates into CASSVGLRSGYTF.

The J gene is TRBJ2-1, the V gene TRBV5-1; 8 bases fit TRBD2. Germline V lookup: CDR1 SGHRS, CDR2 YFSETQ. CDR3 length: 14 amino acids. J lost 8 bases, V lost 4 bases, and 8 bases had no gene match. CDR3 protein: CASSHGRALDEQFF. The CDR3 region has the DNA TGCGCCAGCAGCCACGGGAGGGCCTTGGATGAGCAGTTCTTC.

This chain uses TRBV7-8 with TRBJ2-7; TRBD2 agrees at 8 bases. The CDR3 runs to 15 residues. The V segment lost 2 bases and the J segment 3 bases; nucleotides outside the gene matches: 6. CDR1 and CDR2 (germline): SGHVS, FQNEAQ. CDR3 sequence: CASSLLGLDFYEQYF. DNA of the CDR3: TGTGCCAGCAGCTTATTGGGACTAGACTTCTACGAGCAGTACTTC.

The CDR3 DNA is TGTGCCAGCGCGGATCCTGGCGGGAGGGCCGGAAATGAGCAGTTCTTC. Translated: CASADPGGRAGNEQFF. This chain links TRBV12-3 or TRBV12-4 with TRBJ2-1, with 9 bases aligning to TRBD2. Trimming took 8 bases from V and 7 from J; bases not matched to a gene: 15. The CDR3 length is 16 residues.

The rearrangement links TRBV20-1 to TRBJ1-4, with unresolved D. Trimming took 5 bases from V and 8 from J, leaving 21 bases between them. Germline assignment: CDR1 DFQATT and CDR2 SNEGSKA (reference sequence). The CDR3 is 15 amino acids. CDR3 region: CSAPPDEGLQEKLFF. As DNA, the CDR3 is TGCAGTGCTCCCCCAGACGAGGGCCTTCAAGAAAAACTGTTTTTT.

The CDR3 sequence: CASSQDVVAGGYPSNQPQHF. The CDR3 DNA sequence: TGCGCCAGCAGCCAAGATGTGGTGGCGGGGGGATACCCTAGCAATCAGCCCCAGCATTTT. The V call is TRBV4-1, the J call TRBJ1-5; TRBD1 might be the D (5 bases). This CDR3 region has 20 residues. Trimming shortened V by 0 bases and J by 0 bases, and 21 bases separated the two germline ends. Looked up from germline, CDR1 is MGHRA and CDR2 is YSYEKL.

The chain has TRBV9 and TRBJ2-2; TRBD2 matches 9 bases. Germline V CDR1 and CDR2: SGDLS, YYNGEE. J gave up 5 bases and V 2 bases, and 7 bases lay outside the gene matches. The CDR3 covers 16 residues. Here the CDR3 DNA reads TGTGCCAGCAGCGTCATAGCGGGGGCAGGGACCGGGGAGCTGTTTTTT. This codes for CASSVIAGAGTGELFF.

This clonotype was seen a handful of times. The chain recombines TRBV6-6 with TRBJ2-7; TRBD1 aligns across 9 bases. The germline gives CDR1 MNHNY, CDR2 SVGAGI (reference sequence). This CDR3 has 13 amino acids. J lost 3 bases, V lost 6 bases, and 3 bases had no gene match. As DNA, the CDR3 is TGTGCCAGCAGAAGGACAGGGGACTACGAGCAGTACTTC. Its protein is CASRRTGDYEQYF.

This clonotype was seen more than once but under ten times. V gene TRBV6-6 combines with J gene TRBJ2-1, with D perhaps matching TRBD1 (6 bases). Germline CDR1 is MNHNY and CDR2 is SVGAGI (reference sequence). The CDR3 totals 15 residues. The ends were cut back, 4 bases at V and 6 bases at J, with 16 bases in the middle. The CDR3 protein is CASSFAQGIGNEQFF. CDR3 DNA sequence: TGTGCCAGCAGTTTTGCCCAGGGGATAGGCAATGAGCAGTTCTTC.

This clonotype has a handful of counts. The V and J genes are TRBV5-1 and TRBJ1-6; 9 nucleotides agree with TRBD1. CDR1 is SGHRS and CDR2 is YFSETQ in the germline V gene. The CDR3 is 15 amino acids. V lost 3 bases to trimming and J lost 5 bases; unmatched junction nucleotides: 3. CDR3 in amino acids: CASSWRDRDNSPLHF. Written as DNA, the CDR3 is TGCGCCAGCAGCTGGAGGGACAGGGATAATTCACCCCTCCACTTT.

The rearrangement uses TRBV30 and TRBJ1-2; D gene unclear. The ends were cut back, 0 bases at V and 0 bases at J, with 14 bases in the middle. CDR1 and CDR2 from the germline V gene are GTSNPN and SVGIG (reference sequence). The CDR3 loop spans 16 amino acids. CDR3 amino acids: CAWSVLRGRANYGYTF. The CDR3 coding sequence is TGTGCCTGGAGTGTACTTAGAGGCCGGGCTAACTATGGCTACACCTTC.

This clonotype was seen a few times. This sequence joins TRBV28 and TRBJ1-2; TRBD1 aligns across 7 bases. Looked up from germline, CDR1 is MDHEN and CDR2 is SYDVKM. V lost 4 bases to trimming and J lost 1 base; unmatched junction nucleotides: 9. The CDR3 length is 16 residues. CDR3 sequence: CASSSPTGTNNYGYTF. Written as DNA, the CDR3 is TGTGCCAGCAGTTCACCGACAGGGACCAATAACTATGGCTACACCTTC.

The chain has TRBV12-3 or TRBV12-4 and TRBJ2-5; 7 bases match TRBD2. The trim removed 3 bases at V and 5 bases at J, leaving 6 bases unmatched. The CDR3 length is 14 residues. The CDR3 region is CASSFHGLGETQYF. The CDR3 nucleotides are TGTGCCAGCAGTTTCCATGGACTAGGGGAGACCCAGTACTTC.

This chain links TRBV9 with TRBJ2-3, with D possibly matching TRBD2 (5 bases). Looked up from germline, CDR1 is SGDLS and CDR2 is YYNGEE. V lost 7 bases, J lost 6 bases, and 15 bases lay in between. The CDR3 loop spans 13 amino acids. The DNA of the CDR3 is TGTGCCAGCGGGAAGCGGCTCGCGGATACGCAGTATTTT. Protein product: CASGKRLADTQYF.

The chain is built from TRBV20-1 and TRBJ2-7; 9 bases line up with TRBD2. Losses at the gene ends were 0 bases for V and 2 bases for J; bases not matched to a gene: 8. The CDR3 covers 16 residues. CDR1 is DFQATT and CDR2 is SNEGSKA in the germline V gene (reference sequence). CDR3 DNA sequence: TGCAGTGCTAGAGATCAGGGGAGCGGGGGGACCTACGAGCAGTACTTC. This translates into CSARDQGSGGTYEQYF.

Points on this clonotype: This may be a read error, as it is one base from a much larger clone. The rearrangement uses TRBV20-1 and TRBJ2-3, with unresolved D. The CDR3 runs 13 residues. From germline, CDR1 is DFQATT and CDR2 SNEGSKA (reference sequence). In nucleotides, the CDR3 is TGCAGTGCTAGGGCCCCGATCACAGAAACGCAGTATTTT. Its translation: CSARAPITETQYF.

A few counts support this clonotype. The DNA for the CDR3 is TGTGCCAGCAGCTTAACCCCGGGCGGGGAGACCCAGTACTTC. It is translated as CASSLTPGGETQYF. The V call is TRBV7-8, the J call TRBJ2-5, with a tentative D call TRBD2 (5 bases). The V end was cut by 2 bases, the J end by 5 bases, with 12 bases between. Germline V gives CDR1 SGHVS, CDR2 FQNEAQ. The length of the CDR3 is 14 residues.

V usage is TRBV28 and J usage is TRBJ1-6; D is perhaps TRBD1 (5 bases). This CDR3 contains 14 residues. The V end was cut by 6 bases, the J end by 6 bases, with 12 bases between. CDR1 MDHEN and CDR2 SYDVKM come from the germline V gene. CDR3 in DNA: TGTGCCAGCAGGGTCCAGGGTGTTAATTCACCCCTCCACTTT. Protein sequence: CASRVQGVNSPLHF.